The 25 T cell receptor beta chains below come from one sample, sequenced in a study of CD4 T cells in relation to SARS-CoV-2 and coronaviruses. Data came from immunoSEQ multiplex PCR; TCRdb stores just in-frame clones and leaves some out. This sample carries 25,000 to 30,000 clones, roughly 76% of them seen once, and the ten largest clones take about 17%. No antigen is known for these receptors. Before the COVID-19 pandemic, during about 2010-2018, CD4+ T cells were taken from unexposed donors. CD4+ T cells were isolated from the cells after more than 8 days of culture. Sequencing was carried out using CD4+ T cells from PBMCs, cultured in vitro. The receptors were gathered from a human donor in good health.

V gene TRBV7-2 combines with J gene TRBJ2-7; D might be TRBD2 (6 bases). Germline values: CDR1 SGHTA, CDR2 FQGNSA. This CDR3 spans 12 amino acids. With 4 bases removed from V and 6 bases from J, the gap between germline ends came to 10 bases. The chain's CDR3 is CASSWEVGEQYF. The CDR3 nucleotides read TGTGCCAGCAGCTGGGAGGTTGGCGAGCAGTACTTC.

This clone was recorded a few times. J is TRBJ1-6 and V is TRBV4-1; no definite D call. This CDR3 region has 15 residues. V was pared by 0 bases and J by 10 bases, with 13 bases between. Germline values: CDR1 MGHRA, CDR2 YSYEKL. CDR3 in amino acids: CASSQDTQIGSPLHF. The CDR3 DNA follows: TGCGCCAGCAGCCAAGATACGCAGATCGGGTCACCCCTCCACTTT.

The V gene is TRBV29-1, the J gene TRBJ2-3; D gene unclear. In germline, CDR1 is SQVTM, CDR2 ANQGSEA. Trimming left V 4 bases short and J 1 base short, with 6 bases between. This CDR3 has 12 amino acids. The CDR3 DNA reads TGCAGCGTTGGGTCCGGCACAGATACGCAGTATTTT. Translating it yields CSVGSGTDTQYF.

This chain joins TRBV6-2 or TRBV6-3 and TRBJ2-1; possible D gene TRBD2, 5 bases. CDR1 is MNHEY and CDR2 is SVGEGT in the germline V gene. V was trimmed by 4 bases and J by 3 bases, leaving 13 bases between them. CDR3 length equals 15 residues. The CDR3 protein is CASSSLDSRYNEQFF. CDR3 DNA sequence: TGTGCCAGCAGTTCACTAGACTCACGCTACAATGAGCAGTTCTTC.

V is TRBV5-4 and J is TRBJ2-3, with TRBD2 identical over 10 bases. This CDR3 region has 16 residues. Unmatched junction bases numbered 5, after V lost 2 bases and J lost 2 bases. In germline, CDR1 is SGHNT, CDR2 YYREEE (reference sequence). CDR3 amino acids: CASSFGAGGTTDTQYF. The DNA for the CDR3 is TGTGCCAGCAGCTTCGGAGCGGGAGGGACCACAGATACGCAGTATTTT.

The rearrangement joins TRBV7-8 to TRBJ2-1; D is possibly TRBD1 (6 bases). The V end lost 4 bases, the J end lost 5 bases, and 18 bases lay between the germline ends. Germline CDR1 and CDR2: SGHVS and FQNEAQ. CDR3 length: 16 residues. CDR3 nucleotide sequence: TGTGCCAGCAGCTACCACAGGGTCGGGATCGACAATGAGCAGTTCTTC. This encodes CASSYHRVGIDNEQFF.

This chain links TRBV18 with TRBJ1-4; no clear D gene. Trimming took off 2 bases at V and 2 bases at J, with 0 bases between the two ends. Germline V gene lookup returns CDR1 KGHSH and CDR2 LQKENI. The CDR3 is made up of 12 amino acids. CDR3 residues: CASSPTNEKLFF. The CDR3 DNA is TGTGCCAGCTCACCAACTAATGAAAAACTGTTTTTT.

With respect to this clone: The same CDR3 also results from other DNA sequences found in this sample. The chain joins TRBV19 to TRBJ1-1; D not certain. CDR1 is LNHDA and CDR2 is SQIVND in the germline V gene (reference sequence). V was trimmed by 5 bases and J by 1 base, leaving 8 bases between them. The CDR3 runs 13 residues. In DNA form, the CDR3 reads TGTGCCAGTAGTTACACTGGGAACACTGAAGCTTTCTTT. Residues: CASSYTGNTEAFF.

This chain joins TRBV7-2 and TRBJ2-1; 7 bases are a match to TRBD2. V was pared by 0 bases and J by 3 bases, with 5 bases of the junction left unmatched. Germline values: CDR1 SGHTA, CDR2 FQGNSA. The CDR3 has 16 amino acids. The CDR3 sequence is CASSLAVGGGYNEQFF. DNA of the CDR3: TGTGCCAGCAGCTTAGCGGTGGGGGGGGGCTACAATGAGCAGTTCTTC.

Only a few counts were recorded for this clone. The chain recombines TRBV19 with TRBJ1-5; D may be TRBD1 (5 bases). The CDR3 is made up of 15 amino acids. The germline V gene encodes CDR1 LNHDA and CDR2 SQIVND (reference sequence). V shed 3 bases and J shed 1 base, with 10 bases lying between them. CDR3 amino acids: CASSMEDMSNQPQHF. CDR3 DNA sequence: TGTGCCAGTAGTATGGAGGACATGAGCAATCAGCCCCAGCATTTT.

The chain is built from TRBV6-2 or TRBV6-3 and TRBJ1-1; 8 bases line up with TRBD1. Germline V CDR1 and CDR2: MNHEY, SVGEGT. V shed 4 bases, J shed 8 bases, and the junction held 3 bases outside the gene matches. CDR3 size: 12 residues. CDR3 region: CASSWTGSEAFF. Here the CDR3 DNA reads TGTGCCAGCAGTTGGACAGGGTCGGAAGCTTTCTTT.

The chain links TRBV14 to TRBJ2-7; D is uncertain. Trimming took 2 bases from V and 1 from J, leaving 9 bases between them. The CDR3 sequence is 14 residues long. Germline CDR1 and CDR2: SGHDN and FVKESK. The CDR3 region has the DNA TGTGCCAGCAGCCAAAATTTGGGTTCCTACGAGCAGTACTTC. Its protein is CASSQNLGSYEQYF.

This clone has more than one count but fewer than ten. For the CDR3, the DNA is TGCGCCAGCAGCCACTACAATGAGCAGTTCTTC. This translates into CASSHYNEQFF. The gene calls are TRBV4-1 and TRBJ2-1; D is unclear. This CDR3 comprises 11 residues. In germline, CDR1 is MGHRA, CDR2 YSYEKL. Deletions cut 3 bases from V and 3 bases from J, with 0 bases between.

The chain joins TRBV7-2 to TRBJ2-1; 12 bases are a match to TRBD2. The V gene end was trimmed by 0 bases and the J gene end by 0 bases; junction bases not matched to a gene: 12. Germline CDR1 reads SGHTA; CDR2 reads FQGNSA. This CDR3 spans 21 amino acids. CDR3 DNA sequence: TGTGCCAGCAGCTTAGCTATTTCTAGCGGGAGGGCCCGGAGCTCCTACAATGAGCAGTTCTTC. Translated: CASSLAISSGRARSSYNEQFF.

The chain recombines TRBV3-1 (or the pseudogene TRBV3-2) with TRBJ1-5, with D unclear. The germline CDR1 and CDR2 sequences are LGHDT and YNNKEL (reference sequence). V lost 3 bases and J lost 0, with 9 bases in between. The CDR3 loop spans 15 amino acids. The CDR3 here is CASSQGVYSNQPQHF. CDR3 DNA: TGTGCCAGCAGCCAGGGAGTCTATAGCAATCAGCCCCAGCATTTT.

V is TRBV4-1 and J is TRBJ2-7; 8 bases are shared with TRBD2. Trimming removed 3 bases from V and 4 bases from J; junction bases left unmatched: 8. Germline CDR1 and CDR2: MGHRA and YSYEKL. This CDR3 has 15 residues. CDR3: CASSQYLGGGYEQYF. DNA for the CDR3: TGCGCCAGCAGCCAGTATCTGGGCGGGGGGTACGAGCAGTACTTC.

The chain has TRBV5-4 and TRBJ2-7, with 10 bases matching TRBD2. The junction had 5 bases not matched to a gene; V was cut back by 2 bases and J by 3 bases. This CDR3 is built from 15 residues. Germline loops: CDR1 SGHNT, CDR2 YYREEE (reference sequence). CDR3 DNA: TGTGCCAGCAGCTTTACTAGCGGGGTTATCTACGAGCAGTACTTC. The encoded protein is CASSFTSGVIYEQYF.

Here the CDR3 DNA reads TGTGCCAGCAGTTTAGGACAGGGGTTAACGAGTGTGCAGCCCCAGCATTTT. It codes for CASSLGQGLTSVQPQHF. The chain is built from TRBV6-2 or TRBV6-3 and TRBJ1-5, with 9 positions matching TRBD1. This CDR3 is 17 amino acids long. Germline lookup yields CDR1 MNHEY and CDR2 SVGEGT. J lost 7 bases, V lost 4 bases, and 14 bases had no gene match.

This clone was counted a single time. The rearrangement uses TRBV19 and TRBJ2-3, with 8 bases fitting TRBD2. The V gene end was trimmed by 2 bases and the J gene end by 6 bases; junction bases not matched to a gene: 4. Germline V gives CDR1 LNHDA, CDR2 SQIVND (reference sequence). This CDR3 is 14 amino acids long. The DNA of the CDR3 is TGTGCCAGTAGTATAAACGGGGGGGATGATACGCAGTATTTT. This encodes CASSINGGDDTQYF.

This chain links TRBV7-9 with TRBJ1-1; 10 positions match TRBD1. CDR3 size: 14 residues. V was pared by 3 bases and J by 5 bases, with 3 bases of the junction left unmatched. Germline lookup yields CDR1 SEHNR and CDR2 FQNEAQ (reference sequence). The CDR3 coding sequence is TGTGCCAGCAGCTTGGGGGACAGGGGTACTGAAGCTTTCTTT. Protein sequence: CASSLGDRGTEAFF. The whole variable domain, remainder taken from reference TRBV7-9 and TRBJ1-1, is DTGVSQNPRHKITKRGQNVTFRCDPISEHNRLYWYRQTLGQGPEFLTYFQNEAQLEKSRLLSDRFSAERPKGSFSTLEIQRTEQGDSAMYLCASSLGDRGTEAFFGQGTRLTVV.

CDR3 sequence reads: CASSRRLARTYNEQFF. CDR3 bases: TGTGCCAGCAGCCGCCGTCTAGCGCGAACCTACAATGAGCAGTTCTTC. V is TRBV5-4 and J is TRBJ2-1, with D maybe TRBD2 (6 bases). Germline V CDR1 and CDR2: SGHNT, YYREEE (reference sequence). The CDR3 has 16 residues. Trimming removed 4 bases from V and 2 bases from J, with 16 bases in between.

This rearrangement joins TRBV16 to TRBJ1-2; TRBD1 matches at 7 bases. Unmatched junction bases numbered 3, after V lost 3 bases and J lost 5 bases. The CDR3 has 13 residues. From germline, CDR1 is KGHSY and CDR2 FQNENV. CDR3 amino acids: CASSQGQLYGYTF. The CDR3 DNA reads TGTGCCAGCAGCCAGGGACAGCTATATGGCTACACCTTC. The full variable domain, its missing parts supplied by reference TRBV16 and TRBJ1-2, is GEEVAQTPKHLVRGEGQKAKLYCAPIKGHSYVFWYQQVLKNEFKFLISFQNENVFDETGMPKERFSAKCLPNSPCSLEIQATKLEDSAVYFCASSQGQLYGYTFGSGTRLTVV.

The rearrangement joins TRBV11-3 to TRBJ2-3; D not resolved. Germline CDR1 SGHNT, CDR2 YENEEA. V was clipped by 4 bases and J by 1 base, with 9 bases between them. This CDR3 is built from 14 residues. Here the CDR3 DNA reads TGTGCCAGCAGCTCCCATTCGGGCACAGATACGCAGTATTTT. Translating gives CASSSHSGTDTQYF. Full variable domain (outside the CDR3, taken from reference TRBV11-3 and TRBJ2-3): EAGVVQSPRYKIIEKKQPVAFWCNPISGHNTLYWYLQNLGQGPELLIRYENEEAVDDSQLPKDRFSAERLKGVDSTLKIQPAELGDSAVYLCASSSHSGTDTQYFGPGTRLTVL.

The rearrangement uses TRBV28 and TRBJ1-4; D is unclear. V was clipped by 8 bases and J by 5 bases, with 15 bases between them. The germline gives CDR1 MDHEN, CDR2 SYDVKM. The CDR3 spans 14 residues. CDR3 loop: CASCPSTINEKLFF. In nucleotides, the CDR3 is TGTGCCAGCTGCCCCTCGACGATAAATGAAAAACTGTTTTTT.

This chain links TRBV3-1 (or the pseudogene TRBV3-2) with TRBJ2-1, with TRBD1 matching 10 bases. The CDR3 extends over 16 amino acids. Germline V gene data show CDR1 as LGHDT and CDR2 as YNNKEL (reference sequence). V was clipped by 4 bases and J by 8 bases; unmatched bases: 11. CDR3 in amino acids: CASSREDRGSLDEQFF. The CDR3 nucleotides read TGTGCCAGCAGCCGAGAGGACAGGGGGTCTCTCGATGAGCAGTTCTTC.